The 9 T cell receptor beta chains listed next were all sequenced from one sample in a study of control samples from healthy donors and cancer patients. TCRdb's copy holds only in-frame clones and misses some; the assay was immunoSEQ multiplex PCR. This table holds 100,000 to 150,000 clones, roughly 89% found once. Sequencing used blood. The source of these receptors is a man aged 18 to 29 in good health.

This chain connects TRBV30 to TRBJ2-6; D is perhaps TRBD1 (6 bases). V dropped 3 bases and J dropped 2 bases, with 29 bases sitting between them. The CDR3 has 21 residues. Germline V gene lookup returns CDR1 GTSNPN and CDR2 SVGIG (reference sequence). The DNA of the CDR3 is TGTGCCTGGAGCCTACTTCCCGGGACACCGGCTCTATGGGCTGGGGCCAACGTCCTGACTTTC. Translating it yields CAWSLLPGTPALWAGANVLTF.

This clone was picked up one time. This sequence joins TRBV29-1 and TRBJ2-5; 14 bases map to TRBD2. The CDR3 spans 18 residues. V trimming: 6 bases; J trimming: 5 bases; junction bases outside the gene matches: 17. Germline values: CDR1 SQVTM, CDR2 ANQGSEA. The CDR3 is CSVATGLAGVPTRETQYF. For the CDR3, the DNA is TGCAGCGTCGCTACGGGACTAGCGGGGGTCCCCACCCGGGAGACCCAGTACTTC.

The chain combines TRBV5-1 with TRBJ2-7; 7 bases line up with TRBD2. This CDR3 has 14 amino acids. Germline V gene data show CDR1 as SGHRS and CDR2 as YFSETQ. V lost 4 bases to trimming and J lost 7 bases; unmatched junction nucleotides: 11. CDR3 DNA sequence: TGCGCCAGCAGCCGTCAAAGCGGGGTGGGGGAGCAGTACTTC. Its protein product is CASSRQSGVGEQYF.

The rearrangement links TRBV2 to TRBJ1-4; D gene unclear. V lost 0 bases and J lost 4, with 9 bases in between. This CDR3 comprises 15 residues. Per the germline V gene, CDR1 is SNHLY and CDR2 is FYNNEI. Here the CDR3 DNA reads TGTGCCAGCAGTGAAGCGTCCACGGGTAATGAAAAACTGTTTTTT. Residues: CASSEASTGNEKLFF.

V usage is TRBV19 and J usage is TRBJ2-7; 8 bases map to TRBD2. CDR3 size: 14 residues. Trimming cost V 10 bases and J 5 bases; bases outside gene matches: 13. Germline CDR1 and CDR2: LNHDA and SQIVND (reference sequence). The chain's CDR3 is CATERGGATDEQYF. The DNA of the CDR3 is TGTGCCACCGAACGGGGGGGGGCAACAGACGAGCAGTACTTC.

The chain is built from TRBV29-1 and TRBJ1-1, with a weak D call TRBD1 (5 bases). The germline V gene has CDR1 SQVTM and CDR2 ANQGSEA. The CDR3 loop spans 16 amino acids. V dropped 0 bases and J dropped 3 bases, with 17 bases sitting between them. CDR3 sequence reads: CSVEDQWGAFDTEAFF. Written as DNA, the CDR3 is TGCAGCGTTGAAGATCAATGGGGCGCATTCGACACTGAAGCTTTCTTT.

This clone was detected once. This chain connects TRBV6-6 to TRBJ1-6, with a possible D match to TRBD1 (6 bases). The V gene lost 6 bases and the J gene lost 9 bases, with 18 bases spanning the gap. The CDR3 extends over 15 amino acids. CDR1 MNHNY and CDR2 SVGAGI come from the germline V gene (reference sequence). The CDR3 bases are TGTGCCAGCAGACCCCGCAAGAAGGGGGTTTCACCCCTCCACTTT. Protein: CASRPRKKGVSPLHF.

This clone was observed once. CDR3 residues: CASSYSLRGNEQYF. Written as DNA, the CDR3 is TGTGCCAGCAGTTACTCCCTTCGGGGGAACGAGCAGTACTTC. V and J are TRBV6-5 and TRBJ2-7; TRBD2 is a possible D gene (6 bases). The CDR3 loop spans 14 amino acids. The germline V and J ends were trimmed by 0 bases and 5 bases, with 11 bases remaining between them. Germline V lookup: CDR1 MNHEY, CDR2 SVGAGI.

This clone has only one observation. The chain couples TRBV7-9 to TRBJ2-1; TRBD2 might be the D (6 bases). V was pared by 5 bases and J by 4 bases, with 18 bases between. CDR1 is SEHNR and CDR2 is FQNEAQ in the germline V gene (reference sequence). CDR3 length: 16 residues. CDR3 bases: TGTGCCAGCAGCAAGGGACGGGAGTTTTGGTACAATGAGCAGTTCTTC. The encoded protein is CASSKGREFWYNEQFF.